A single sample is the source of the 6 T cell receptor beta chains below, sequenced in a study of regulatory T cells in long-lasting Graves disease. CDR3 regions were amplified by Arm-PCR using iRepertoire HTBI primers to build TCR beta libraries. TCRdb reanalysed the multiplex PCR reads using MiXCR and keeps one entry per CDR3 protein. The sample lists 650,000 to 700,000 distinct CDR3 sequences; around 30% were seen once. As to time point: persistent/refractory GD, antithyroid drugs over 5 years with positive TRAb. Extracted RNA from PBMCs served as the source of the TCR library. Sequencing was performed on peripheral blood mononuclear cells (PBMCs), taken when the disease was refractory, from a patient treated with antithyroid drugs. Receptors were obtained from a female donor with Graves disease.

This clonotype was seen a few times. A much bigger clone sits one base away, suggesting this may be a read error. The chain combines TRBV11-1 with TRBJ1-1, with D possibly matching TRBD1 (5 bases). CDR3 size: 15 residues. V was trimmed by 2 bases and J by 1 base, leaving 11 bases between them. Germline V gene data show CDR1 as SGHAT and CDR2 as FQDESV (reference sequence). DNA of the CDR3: TGTGCCAGCAGCTTACACGCAGGGTCGAACACTGAAGCTTTCTTT. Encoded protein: CASSLHAGSNTEAFF.

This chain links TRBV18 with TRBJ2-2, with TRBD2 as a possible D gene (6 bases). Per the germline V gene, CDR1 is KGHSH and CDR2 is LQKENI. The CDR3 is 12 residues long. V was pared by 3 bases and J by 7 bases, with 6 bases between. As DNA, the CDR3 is TGTGCCAGCTCACCGGGACTCGGGGAGCTGTTTTTT. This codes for CASSPGLGELFF.

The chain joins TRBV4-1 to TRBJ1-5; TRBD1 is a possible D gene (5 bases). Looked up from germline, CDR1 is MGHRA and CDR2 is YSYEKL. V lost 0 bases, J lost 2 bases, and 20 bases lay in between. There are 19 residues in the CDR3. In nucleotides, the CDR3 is TGCGCCAGCAGCCAAGATGAGGGGCGGCCTGACTTGGGCAATCAGCCCCAGCATTTT. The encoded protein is CASSQDEGRPDLGNQPQHF.

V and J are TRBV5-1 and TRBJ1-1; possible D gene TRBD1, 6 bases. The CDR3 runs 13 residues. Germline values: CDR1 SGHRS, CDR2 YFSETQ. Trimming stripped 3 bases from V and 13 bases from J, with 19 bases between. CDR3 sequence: CASSSDRTTVSFF. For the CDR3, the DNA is TGCGCCAGCAGCTCGGACAGAACCACTGTTAGTTTCTTT.

The DNA of the CDR3 is TGCAGTGCTAGAGAGGACTATGAGCAGTTCTTC. Amino acid sequence: CSAREDYEQFF. The genes are TRBV20-1 and TRBJ2-1; D perhaps matches TRBD2 (5 bases). Trimming shortened V by 0 bases and J by 8 bases, and 5 bases separated the two germline ends. Germline V gene sequence: CDR1 DFQATT, CDR2 SNEGSKA (reference sequence). This CDR3 contains 11 residues.

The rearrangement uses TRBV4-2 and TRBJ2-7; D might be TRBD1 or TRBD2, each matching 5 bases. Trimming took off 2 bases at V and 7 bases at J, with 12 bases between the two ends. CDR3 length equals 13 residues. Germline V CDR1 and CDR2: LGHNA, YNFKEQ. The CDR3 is CASSQPGTWEQYF. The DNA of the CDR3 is TGTGCCAGCAGCCAACCCGGGACCTGGGAGCAGTACTTC.